A selection of T cell receptor beta chains follows, all from one sample in a study of CD8 T cells in ankylosing spondylitis. TCRdb reanalysed the 5' RACE reads using MiXCR and keeps one entry per CDR3 protein. The data show roughly 370,000 distinct CDR3 sequences, under 25% seen once. The material sequenced was blood, either unsorted or a sorted T cell fraction (not recorded which). These receptors originate from a male donor with ankylosing spondylitis. Each CDR3 is given with its conserved first and last residue. The order of the fields is CDR3 DNA, CDR3 protein, J gene, V gene, clone size, D gene. D genes are given only for firm matches. Clone size is shown for a subset of rows, as once, few, many or a class of expanded clone.

DNA: TGCAGTGCTAGAGTATCCAGGACAGGAGCCTACGAGCAGTACTTC; CDR3: CSARVSRTGAYEQYF; J: TRBJ2-7; V: TRBV20-1; size: NA; D: TRBD1
DNA: TGCAGCGTTGGTGAGAACTACTACAATGAGCAGTTCTTC; CDR3: CSVGENYYNEQFF; J: TRBJ2-1; V: TRBV29-1; size: NA; D: NA
DNA: TGTGCTAGGGACAGGCCCGGGACCGGGGAGCTGTTTTTT; CDR3: CARDRPGTGELFF; J: TRBJ2-2; V: TRBV12-5; size: few; D: TRBD1
DNA: TGTGCCAGCTCAAGGGAGTGGCGTCAGCCCCAGCATTTT; CDR3: CASSREWRQPQHF; J: TRBJ1-5; V: TRBV6-1; size: few; D: NA
DNA: TGTGCCAGCAGCTTAACGCAGAGTTGGAGGGAGTCAAAGGGGGGCTACAATGAGCAGTTCTTC; CDR3: CASSLTQSWRESKGGYNEQFF; J: TRBJ2-1; V: TRBV7-3; size: few; D: NA
DNA: TGTGCCAGCAGCGTAGGACAGGGCACAGATACGCAGTATTTT; CDR3: CASSVGQGTDTQYF; J: TRBJ2-3; V: TRBV9; size: many; D: NA
DNA: TGCGCCAGCAGCCGGGACAGGGGGCCGCATGGCTACACCTTC; CDR3: CASSRDRGPHGYTF; J: TRBJ1-2; V: TRBV10-1; size: few; D: TRBD1
DNA: TGTGCCAGCAGCTTAACCGGGACAGAGTGTGAGCAGTTCTTC; CDR3: CASSLTGTECEQFF; J: TRBJ2-1; V: TRBV7-3; size: NA; D: TRBD1
DNA: TGTGCCAGCAGTTTCAGCGCCGACAATGAGCAGTTCTTC; CDR3: CASSFSADNEQFF; J: TRBJ2-1; V: TRBV12-3/TRBV12-4; size: NA; D: NA
DNA: TGCGCCAGCAGCCAGGGATCGGACAGGGGGACGCCCCTACAAGAGACCCAGTACTTC; CDR3: CASSQGSDRGTPLQETQYF; J: TRBJ2-5; V: TRBV4-1; size: NA; D: TRBD1
DNA: TGCAGTACCTCTAGCGGCACGACGAGCGAGCAGTACTTC; CDR3: CSTSSGTTSEQYF; J: TRBJ2-7; V: TRBV20-1; size: NA; D: TRBD2
DNA: TGTGCCAGTAGTCCAAGGACACCCGCCTATGGCTACACCTTC; CDR3: CASSPRTPAYGYTF; J: TRBJ1-2; V: TRBV19; size: NA; D: NA
DNA: TGCAGTGCTAGTCAGCAGGGTCCGAACACCGGGGAGCTGTTTTTT; CDR3: CSASQQGPNTGELFF; J: TRBJ2-2; V: TRBV20-1; size: few; D: NA
DNA: TGTGCCAGCAGGAGGGACAGGGCCTACGAGCAGTACTTC; CDR3: CASRRDRAYEQYF; J: TRBJ2-7; V: TRBV6-1; size: few; D: TRBD1
DNA: TGCAGCGTTGAAGTAGGGGCCGATACGCAGTATTTT; CDR3: CSVEVGADTQYF; J: TRBJ2-3; V: TRBV29-1; size: NA; D: NA
DNA: TGCAGTGCTAGAGATGTGACAGGGAATGAAAAACTGTTTTTT; CDR3: CSARDVTGNEKLFF; J: TRBJ1-4; V: TRBV20-1; size: NA; D: TRBD1
DNA: TGCAGTGCTAGAGCTGCTGGGGGGCAGGACGAGCAGTACTTC; CDR3: CSARAAGGQDEQYF; J: TRBJ2-7; V: TRBV20-1; size: few; D: NA
DNA: TGCAGTGCTAGTCGGGGGTTCGAGACCCAGTACTTC; CDR3: CSASRGFETQYF; J: TRBJ2-5; V: TRBV20-1; size: NA; D: NA
DNA: TGTGCCAGTAGTATATCCTCGGTCCGGCGGGAGACCCAGTACTTC; CDR3: CASSISSVRRETQYF; J: TRBJ2-5; V: TRBV19; size: few; D: NA
DNA: TGTGCCTGGGCCGGGGACCAGAACACTGAAGCTTTCTTT; CDR3: CAWAGDQNTEAFF; J: TRBJ1-1; V: TRBV30; size: few; D: NA
DNA: TGCAGCGTTGAGGGACAGTCGGGCACTGAAGCTTTCTTT; CDR3: CSVEGQSGTEAFF; J: TRBJ1-1; V: TRBV29-1; size: many; D: TRBD1
DNA: TGTGCCAGCAGTGTCGGACCAGGGGCTTTAATGAACACTGAAGCTTTCTTT; CDR3: CASSVGPGALMNTEAFF; J: TRBJ1-1; V: TRBV6-4; size: NA; D: NA
DNA: TGTGCCAGCAGCTTGGAACGGAGGGATTCACCCCTCCACTTT; CDR3: CASSLERRDSPLHF; J: TRBJ1-6; V: TRBV5-6; size: many; D: NA
DNA: TGTGCCAGCAGCCAAGATTCCGGGAGAGCCCACGAGCAGTACTTC; CDR3: CASSQDSGRAHEQYF; J: TRBJ2-7; V: TRBV3-1; size: few; D: NA
DNA: TGCAGTGCTAGAGATCGAAGTCAGCCCCAGCATTTT; CDR3: CSARDRSQPQHF; J: TRBJ1-5; V: TRBV20-1; size: NA; D: NA
DNA: TGTGCCAGCAGCTCGCCCTGGACAGTGCTTGTCGAGCAGTACTTC; CDR3: CASSSPWTVLVEQYF; J: TRBJ2-7; V: TRBV7-9; size: few; D: NA
DNA: TGTGCCAGCAGCGTAGGACAGGGCAACTATGGCTACACCTTC; CDR3: CASSVGQGNYGYTF; J: TRBJ1-2; V: TRBV9; size: NA; D: TRBD1
DNA: TGTGCCAGCAGCGTCGGGACAGCGGAAAATTCACCCCTCCACTTT; CDR3: CASSVGTAENSPLHF; J: TRBJ1-6; V: TRBV7-6; size: few; D: TRBD1
DNA: TGCGCCAGCAGCTCCCTCGGCCTGAACACTGAAGCTTTCTTT; CDR3: CASSSLGLNTEAFF; J: TRBJ1-1; V: TRBV5-1; size: NA; D: NA
DNA: TGTGCCAGCAGCGTCGAAGCTGAGGACAGGGGGCGAAATTCCTATAATTCACCCCTCCACTTT; CDR3: CASSVEAEDRGRNSYNSPLHF; J: TRBJ1-6; V: TRBV9; size: NA; D: TRBD1
DNA: TGTGCCAGCAGCGAGGGACCGCGCTCCTACAATGAGCAGTTCTTC; CDR3: CASSEGPRSYNEQFF; J: TRBJ2-1; V: TRBV3-1; size: few; D: NA
DNA: TGTGCCAGCAGTCCACCAAGCGGGAGTCCCTACAATGAGCAGTTCTTC; CDR3: CASSPPSGSPYNEQFF; J: TRBJ2-1; V: TRBV12-3/TRBV12-4; size: few; D: TRBD2
DNA: TGTGCCAGCAGCGTACGAGCGGGAGAGGGGGCAGATACGCAGTATTTT; CDR3: CASSVRAGEGADTQYF; J: TRBJ2-3; V: TRBV9; size: NA; D: TRBD2
DNA: TGTGCCAGCAGCCCAAACGGTCGGGCCACCGCCTCCGAGCAGTACTTC; CDR3: CASSPNGRATASEQYF; J: TRBJ2-7; V: TRBV3-1; size: few; D: NA
DNA: TGCAGCGTTGAAGTCAGGAGGGTCTACAATGAGCAGTTCTTC; CDR3: CSVEVRRVYNEQFF; J: TRBJ2-1; V: TRBV29-1; size: few; D: NA
DNA: TGTGCCAGCAGCCCACGGACAGCTAATGAAAAACTGTTTTTT; CDR3: CASSPRTANEKLFF; J: TRBJ1-4; V: TRBV12-3/TRBV12-4; size: many; D: NA
DNA: TGCAGTGCTAGGGCCCCGGGACTAGCGGGAGAAGAGCAGTACTTC; CDR3: CSARAPGLAGEEQYF; J: TRBJ2-7; V: TRBV20-1; size: NA; D: TRBD2
DNA: TGTGCCAGTAGACCGGGACTAGCGGGGACCGGGGAGCTGTTTTTT; CDR3: CASRPGLAGTGELFF; J: TRBJ2-2; V: TRBV19; size: NA; D: TRBD2
DNA: TGTGCCACCAGCACACAAGGGGCGGGTCAGCCCCAGCATTTT; CDR3: CATSTQGAGQPQHF; J: TRBJ1-5; V: TRBV15; size: NA; D: NA
DNA: TGTGCCAGCAGCCTGGCAGCAGCTTTCTTT; CDR3: CASSLAAAFF; J: TRBJ1-1; V: TRBV27; size: NA; D: NA